This is a list of T cell receptor beta chains from one sample in a study of human CD8 memory T cell subsets. TCRdb re-called the 5' RACE reads; one entry per CDR3 protein, DNA not given. The table for this sample gives about 18,000 distinct CDR3 sequences. Sequencing was done on a sample of CD8+ T cells from PBMCs. The receptors derive from a human donor in good health. CDR3s include the opening cysteine and the closing phenylalanine or tryptophan. Part of the rows lack a size; the others show once, few, many or a class for expanded clones.

J	size	V	length	CDR3
TRBJ1-1	NA	TRBV2	11	CASSETVEAFF
TRBJ2-7	NA	TRBV29-1	14	CSVSGGGALGEQYF
TRBJ1-5	NA	TRBV29-1	13	CSVIDRGNQPQHF
TRBJ2-3	medium-sized	TRBV11-2	14	CASFAGGPRDTQYF
TRBJ2-3	NA	TRBV11-2	15	CASSPFLGARDTQYF
TRBJ1-2	NA	TRBV28	16	CASSWGRNTGFRGYTF
TRBJ2-1	NA	TRBV20-1	15	CSARSGREVYNEQFF
TRBJ2-3	medium-sized	TRBV6-6	13	CASSFQRADTQYF
TRBJ2-4	NA	TRBV20-1	18	CSARDLFGTGIAKNIQYF
TRBJ2-1	NA	TRBV20-1	16	CSARDNLGGGYNEQFF
TRBJ2-7	NA	TRBV9	15	CASSVGAGGSYEQYF
TRBJ1-1	NA	TRBV9	13	CASSNWDRGEAFF
TRBJ2-7	NA	TRBV29-1	15	CSVEGPGQGAYEQYF
TRBJ2-1	NA	TRBV4-2	15	CASSQESWTYNEQFF
TRBJ2-3	NA	TRBV7-3	15	CASSLGETSTDTQYF
TRBJ2-7	NA	TRBV5-4	13	CASSYEDSYEQYF
TRBJ1-1	NA	TRBV11-2	13	CASSLLSVTEAFF
TRBJ2-5	NA	TRBV11-2	14	CASSLPVGRETQYF
TRBJ2-2	NA	TRBV27	13	CASSFGISGELFF
TRBJ1-1	NA	TRBV5-6	13	CASSLMMGGEAFF
TRBJ2-1	NA	TRBV10-2	14	CASAPGAGANEQFF
TRBJ2-3	NA	TRBV24-1	14	CATSDLGDTDTQYF
TRBJ1-1	medium-sized	TRBV7-9	14	CASSLEQSRYGAFF
TRBJ2-7	NA	TRBV7-7	13	CASSLAAGNEQYF
TRBJ2-5	NA	TRBV7-3	15	CASSLIGSRGETQYF
TRBJ1-1	NA	TRBV18	19	CASSPIQQVGADMNTEAFF
TRBJ1-2	NA	TRBV12-3/TRBV12-4	14	CASSPRQDPYGYTF
TRBJ1-3	medium-sized	TRBV29-1	15	CSVDDRESTGNTIYF
TRBJ1-4	NA	TRBV7-9	14	CASSPSQNNEKLFF
TRBJ2-1	NA	TRBV7-9	16	CASSDLTSGSYNEQFF
TRBJ2-2	NA	TRBV29-1	13	CSVRAGPTGELFF
TRBJ2-5	NA	TRBV7-8	18	CASIQEGLAGASQETQYF
TRBJ2-7	large	TRBV29-1	14	CSVAFELQSYEQYF
TRBJ2-7	NA	TRBV5-1	14	CASSYTGGSYEQYF
TRBJ1-5	NA	TRBV2	16	CASSEGTEYSNQPQHF
TRBJ2-7	NA	TRBV11-2	12	CASSSSSYEQYF
TRBJ1-1	NA	TRBV28	14	CASSPQGRNTEAFF
TRBJ2-1	NA	TRBV12-3/TRBV12-4	13	CASSQGAYNEQFF